Here is one TCR beta chain with its context. Its antigen is unknown. The record originates from a study of T cell responses to AZD1222 COVID-19 vaccine. Data came from immunoSEQ multiplex PCR; TCRdb stores just in-frame clones and leaves some out. This table holds roughly 120,000 clones, more than 85% found once. Findings of the study overall: Donor demographics were predominantly white British with a female majority; clonal diversity may be underestimated. Only five or six AZD1222 recipients tested seropositive at baseline. When two AZD1222 doses had been given, Spike-specific TCR breadth and depth rose.

Trimming took off 8 bases at V and 1 base at J, with 21 bases between the two ends. From germline, CDR1 is MGHRA and CDR2 YSYEKL. This CDR3 region has 18 residues. The chain couples TRBV4-1 to TRBJ2-6, with no clear D. The source was peripheral blood, collected on day 0 of AZD1222 vaccination. The TCR was taken from an adult in good health. DNA of the CDR3: TGCGCCAGCTCACTGATAGGGCAGACGGGTTCTGGGGCCAACGTCCTGACTTTC. This gives the protein CASSLIGQTGSGANVLTF.